The 15 T cell receptor beta chains below were found in one sample sequenced in a study of glioma-infiltrating T cells after dendritic cell vaccination. The assay was immunoSEQ multiplex PCR, and TCRdb's table has in-frame clones only and misses some. The table shows roughly 100,000 clones, with roughly four fifths occurring only once. Described time point: after dendritic cell vaccination, including at tumor progression/relapse. The specimen comprised blood, sampled after dendritic cell vaccination. The receptors come from a human donor with glioblastoma.

The chain links TRBV2 to TRBJ1-1; 7 bases line up with TRBD1. Per the germline V gene, CDR1 is SNHLY and CDR2 is FYNNEI. This CDR3 comprises 13 residues. After removal of 10 bases from V and 0 bases from J, the junction contained 5 bases not matched to a gene. CDR3 in amino acids: CATATGLNTEAFF. CDR3 coding DNA: TGTGCCACCGCGACAGGGTTGAACACTGAAGCTTTCTTT.

CDR3 DNA sequence: TGTGCCAGCAGCGTAGAATGGGGGCAAGGGTTGGGGGCCAACGTCCTGACTTTC. It yields the protein CASSVEWGQGLGANVLTF. This rearrangement joins TRBV9 to TRBJ2-6, with D perhaps matching TRBD1 (6 bases). CDR1 and CDR2 (germline): SGDLS, YYNGEE. The CDR3 extends over 18 amino acids. The germline V and J ends were trimmed by 0 bases and 4 bases, with 17 bases remaining between them. Filled out from reference TRBV9 and TRBJ2-6, the complete variable domain reads DSGVTQTPKHLITATGQRVTLRCSPRSGDLSVYWYQQSLDQGLQFLIQYYNGEERAKGNILERFSAQQFPDLHSELNLSSLELGDSALYFCASSVEWGQGLGANVLTFGAGSRLTVL.

The chain is built from TRBV30 and TRBJ1-1; 9 bases match TRBD1. V gave up 4 bases and J gave up 0 bases; unmatched junction bases: 3. Germline V CDR1 and CDR2: GTSNPN, SVGIG (reference sequence). There are 14 residues in the CDR3. For the CDR3, the DNA is TGTGCCTGGATGGGGGACAGGGTGAACACTGAAGCTTTCTTT. This translates into CAWMGDRVNTEAFF.

This clone is a singleton in its sample. The chain is built from TRBV7-6 and TRBJ2-1, with TRBD1 matching over 8 bases. V lost 3 bases, J lost 8 bases, and 15 bases stayed unmatched. Germline V gives CDR1 SGHVS, CDR2 FNYEAQ. The CDR3 loop spans 17 amino acids. The CDR3 DNA sequence: TGTGCCAGCAGCTTTACTACCTCGGACAGGGTAAAACATGAGCAGTTCTTC. Translation gives CASSFTTSDRVKHEQFF.

This chain links TRBV5-1 with TRBJ1-2; D perhaps matches TRBD1 (5 bases). This CDR3 spans 14 amino acids. V was cut by 9 bases and J by 6 bases, with 21 bases left in between. Germline CDR1 reads SGHRS; CDR2 reads YFSETQ. The CDR3 region is CATRGTSDADGYTF. The CDR3 DNA reads as TGCGCCACTCGCGGGACTTCCGATGCCGATGGCTACACCTTC.

V usage is TRBV19 and J usage is TRBJ2-2, with TRBD2 as a possible D gene (6 bases). CDR3 length: 16 residues. Germline-derived CDR1 and CDR2 are LNHDA and SQIVND (reference sequence). V was pared by 6 bases and J by 1 base, with 15 bases between. The CDR3 DNA reads as TGTGCCAGTAGCTGGGGGGTACAGAAGAACACCGGGGAGCTGTTTTTT. It codes for CASSWGVQKNTGELFF. Full variable domain (remainder filled in from reference TRBV19 and TRBJ2-2): DGGITQSPKYLFRKEGQNVTLSCEQNLNHDAMYWYRQDPGQGLRLIYYSQIVNDFQKGDIAEGYSVSREKKESFPLTVTSAQKNPTAFYLCASSWGVQKNTGELFFGEGSRLTVL.

V usage is TRBV18 and J usage is TRBJ1-3; D gene uncertain. Germline values: CDR1 KGHSH, CDR2 LQKENI. The CDR3 extends over 15 amino acids. Trimming removed 3 bases from V and 2 bases from J, with 11 bases in between. The CDR3, as DNA: TGTGCCAGCTCACCTGCAGGATCCCCTGGAAACACCATATATTTT. Translating it yields CASSPAGSPGNTIYF.

In this sample, this clone is medium-sized. The V call is TRBV6-1, the J call TRBJ2-7; 7 bases agree with TRBD1. Trimming removed 5 bases from V and 0 bases from J; junction bases left unmatched: 7. Germline CDR1 is MNHNS and CDR2 is SASEGT. The length of the CDR3 is 15 residues. CDR3 coding DNA: TGTGCCAGCAGTTCCCAAAGGACAGGCTCCTACGAGCAGTACTTC. This codes for CASSSQRTGSYEQYF.

The chain is built from TRBV5-6 and TRBJ1-3; D unresolved. The CDR3 is 17 residues long. Germline loops: CDR1 SGHDT, CDR2 YYEEEE. The V end lost 4 bases, the J end lost 4 bases, and 21 bases lay between the germline ends. CDR3 sequence reads: CASSPLTPESSGNTIYF. As DNA, the CDR3 is TGTGCCAGCAGCCCTTTGACACCCGAGTCTTCCGGAAACACCATATATTTT.

With respect to this clone: A junction end diverges from the germline sequence, so it may reflect a read error. The chain uses TRBV7-7 and TRBJ2-5, with 8 bases matching TRBD1. This CDR3 spans 15 amino acids. CDR1 and CDR2 (germline): SSHAT, FNYEAQ (reference sequence). As DNA, the CDR3 is TGTGCTAGCAGCTTGGGGGGACAGGTCCAAGAGACCCAGTACTTC. Translated, it gives CASSLGGQVQETQYF.

The chain uses TRBV5-1 and TRBJ1-1, with D perhaps TRBD1 (6 bases). Trimming left V 0 bases short and J 7 bases short, with 10 bases between. Germline V gives CDR1 SGHRS, CDR2 YFSETQ. CDR3 length: 13 amino acids. This CDR3 reads CASSLAGTYEAFF. The CDR3 region has the DNA TGCGCCAGCAGCTTGGCCGGGACATATGAAGCTTTCTTT.

This clone was picked up a small number of times. The chain is built from TRBV20-1 and TRBJ2-5; D is perhaps TRBD2 (5 bases). From germline, CDR1 is DFQATT and CDR2 SNEGSKA (reference sequence). The CDR3 is 11 amino acids. Trimming stripped 6 bases from V and 9 bases from J, with 14 bases between. DNA of the CDR3: TGCAGTGCAGAAGACTTCGGGGCCCAGTACTTC. It translates to CSAEDFGAQYF.

The chain combines TRBV28 with TRBJ1-2, with D hard to call. V lost 5 bases and J lost 5, with 15 bases in between. CDR3 length: 14 residues. Germline CDR1 reads MDHEN; CDR2 reads SYDVKM. The CDR3 spells CASSGGAEHYGYTF. For the CDR3, the DNA is TGTGCCAGCAGTGGTGGAGCGGAACATTATGGCTACACCTTC.

The CDR3 DNA reads TGTGCCAGCAGCCCCCTCGAGCAATATAATGAGCAGTTCTTC. Translating it yields CASSPLEQYNEQFF. V usage is TRBV7-6 and J usage is TRBJ2-1, with D unresolved. Germline CDR1 reads SGHVS; CDR2 reads FNYEAQ. V was pared by 5 bases and J by 7 bases, with 15 bases between. The CDR3 is 14 amino acids. The variable domain in full, completed from reference TRBV7-6 and TRBJ2-1, reads GAGVSQSPRYKVTKRGQDVALRCDPISGHVSLYWYRQALGQGPEFLTYFNYEAQQDKSGLPNDRFSAERPEGSISTLTIQRTEQRDSAMYRCASSPLEQYNEQFFGPGTRLTVL.

This chain uses TRBV11-2 with TRBJ2-5, with D unresolved. With 1 base removed from V and 5 bases from J, the gap between germline ends came to 8 bases. Germline V lookup: CDR1 SGHAT, CDR2 FQNNGV. This CDR3 has 13 residues. CDR3 residues: CASSLGYVETQYF. In DNA form, the CDR3 reads TGTGCCAGCAGCTTAGGTTATGTGGAGACCCAGTACTTC. Complete variable domain (other parts from reference TRBV11-2 and TRBJ2-5): EAGVAQSPRYKIIEKRQSVAFWCNPISGHATLYWYQQILGQGPKLLIQFQNNGVVDDSQLPKDRFSAERLKGVDSTLKIQPAKLEDSAVYLCASSLGYVETQYFGPGTRLLVL.